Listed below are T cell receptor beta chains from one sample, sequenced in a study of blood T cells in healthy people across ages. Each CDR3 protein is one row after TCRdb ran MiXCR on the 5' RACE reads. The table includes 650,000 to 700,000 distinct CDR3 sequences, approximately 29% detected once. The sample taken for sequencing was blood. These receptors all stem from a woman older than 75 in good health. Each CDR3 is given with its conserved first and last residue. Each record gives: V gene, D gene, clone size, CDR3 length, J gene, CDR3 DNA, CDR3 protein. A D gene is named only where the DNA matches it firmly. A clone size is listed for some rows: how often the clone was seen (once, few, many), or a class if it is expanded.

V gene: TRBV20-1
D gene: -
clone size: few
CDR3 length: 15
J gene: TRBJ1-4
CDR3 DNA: TGCAGTGCTAGGGACTCAGGGCGTACTAATGAAAAACTGTTTTTT
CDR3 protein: CSARDSGRTNEKLFF

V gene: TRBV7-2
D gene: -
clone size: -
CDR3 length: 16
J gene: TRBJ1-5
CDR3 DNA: TGTGCCAGCAGCTTAGGAGCCGCGGGATCCAATCAGCCCCAGCATTTT
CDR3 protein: CASSLGAAGSNQPQHF

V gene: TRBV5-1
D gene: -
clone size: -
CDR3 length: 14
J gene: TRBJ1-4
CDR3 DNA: TGCGCCAGCAGCAACATTGCAACTAATGAAAAACTGTTTTTT
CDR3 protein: CASSNIATNEKLFF

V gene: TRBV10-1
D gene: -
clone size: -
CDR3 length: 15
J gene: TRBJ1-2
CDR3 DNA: TGCGCCAGCAGTGAGTCCTTACCGGGGATGGATGGCTACACCTTC
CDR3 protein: CASSESLPGMDGYTF

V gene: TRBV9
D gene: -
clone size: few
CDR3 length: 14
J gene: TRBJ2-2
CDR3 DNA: TGTGCCAGCAGCGTGCTGGACGGGACCGGGGAGCTGTTTTTT
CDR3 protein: CASSVLDGTGELFF

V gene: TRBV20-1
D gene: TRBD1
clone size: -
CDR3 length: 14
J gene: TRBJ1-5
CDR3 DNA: TGCAGTGCTAGAGGGACAGGGGCGTTTCAGCCCCAGCATTTT
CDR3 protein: CSARGTGAFQPQHF

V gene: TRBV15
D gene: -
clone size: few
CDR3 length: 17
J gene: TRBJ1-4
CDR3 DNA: TGTGCCACCAGCGCATTACCCCAGGGACGGCTTAATGAAAAACTGTTTTTT
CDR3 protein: CATSALPQGRLNEKLFF

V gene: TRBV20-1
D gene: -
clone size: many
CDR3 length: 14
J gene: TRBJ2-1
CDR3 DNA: TGCAGTGCTAGAGGTCTGAGCTCCTACAATGAGCAGTTCTTC
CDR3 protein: CSARGLSSYNEQFF

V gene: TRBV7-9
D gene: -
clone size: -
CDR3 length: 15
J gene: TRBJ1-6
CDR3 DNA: TGTGCCAGCAGCGCGGGGACGCGGAATAATTCACCCCTCCACTTT
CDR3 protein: CASSAGTRNNSPLHF

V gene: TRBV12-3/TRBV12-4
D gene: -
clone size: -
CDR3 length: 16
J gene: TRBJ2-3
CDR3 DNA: TGTGCCAGCAGTTTAGTGACTAGAGGGAACACAGATACGCAGTATTTT
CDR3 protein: CASSLVTRGNTDTQYF

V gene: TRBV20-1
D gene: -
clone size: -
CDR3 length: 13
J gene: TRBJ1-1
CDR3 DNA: TGCAGTGCTAGAGAAGGCAGCCGGACTGAAGCTTTCTTT
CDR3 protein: CSAREGSRTEAFF

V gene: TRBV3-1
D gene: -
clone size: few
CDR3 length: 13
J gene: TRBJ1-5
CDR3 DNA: TGTGCCAGCAGTCAACGGGGGTATCAGCCCCAGCATTTT
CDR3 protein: CASSQRGYQPQHF

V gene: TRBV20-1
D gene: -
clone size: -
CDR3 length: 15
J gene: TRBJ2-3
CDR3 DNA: TGCAGTGCTAGAGGTGGCGGAGGACGCACAGATACGCAGTATTTT
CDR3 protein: CSARGGGGRTDTQYF

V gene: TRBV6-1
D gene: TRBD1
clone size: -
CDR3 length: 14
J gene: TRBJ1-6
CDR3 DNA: TGTGCCATTCGCGCGGAGGACAGGGGATCACCCCTCCACTTT
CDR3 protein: CAIRAEDRGSPLHF

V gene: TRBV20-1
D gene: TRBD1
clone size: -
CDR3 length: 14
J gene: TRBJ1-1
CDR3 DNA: TGCAGTGCTAGAAAACTCGGACAGGGAACTGAAGCTTTCTTT
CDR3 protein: CSARKLGQGTEAFF

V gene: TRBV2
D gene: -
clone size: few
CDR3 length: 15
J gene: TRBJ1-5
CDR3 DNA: TGTGCCAGCAGTGAATTATTGGGGTTAAATCAGCCCCAGCATTTT
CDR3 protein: CASSELLGLNQPQHF

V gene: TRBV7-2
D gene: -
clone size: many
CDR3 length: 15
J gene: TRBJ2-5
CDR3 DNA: TGTGCCAGCAGCTTAGTCCGGGACTTACAAGAGACCCAGTACTTC
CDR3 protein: CASSLVRDLQETQYF

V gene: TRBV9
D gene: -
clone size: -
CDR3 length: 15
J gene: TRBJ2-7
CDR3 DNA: TGTGCCAGCAGCGCTTTTGAGACACCTTCCTACGAGCAGTACTTC
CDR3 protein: CASSAFETPSYEQYF

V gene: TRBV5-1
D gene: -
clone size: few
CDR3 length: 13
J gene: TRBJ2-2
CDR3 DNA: TGCGCCAGCAGCCTGCGGGGCCCCGGGGAGCTGTTTTTT
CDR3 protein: CASSLRGPGELFF

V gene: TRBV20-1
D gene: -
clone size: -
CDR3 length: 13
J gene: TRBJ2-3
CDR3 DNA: TGCAGTGCTAGGTGGGGGGCGGAGGATACGCAGTATTTT
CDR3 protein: CSARWGAEDTQYF

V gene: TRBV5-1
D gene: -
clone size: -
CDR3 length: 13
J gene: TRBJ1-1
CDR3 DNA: TGCGCCAGCAGCTTTGGGGATCTCACTGAAGCTTTCTTT
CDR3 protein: CASSFGDLTEAFF

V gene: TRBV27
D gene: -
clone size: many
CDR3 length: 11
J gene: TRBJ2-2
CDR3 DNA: TGTGCCAGCCGGGGGACCGGGGAGCTGTTTTTT
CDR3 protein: CASRGTGELFF

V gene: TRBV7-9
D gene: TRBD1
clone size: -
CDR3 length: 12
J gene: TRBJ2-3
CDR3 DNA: TGTGCCAGCAGCACAGGGGCAGATACGCAGTATTTT
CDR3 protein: CASSTGADTQYF

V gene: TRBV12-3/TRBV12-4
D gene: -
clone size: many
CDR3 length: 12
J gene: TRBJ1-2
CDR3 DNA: TGTGCCAGCACCCGGGTCGAGCGGGGCTACACCTTC
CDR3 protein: CASTRVERGYTF

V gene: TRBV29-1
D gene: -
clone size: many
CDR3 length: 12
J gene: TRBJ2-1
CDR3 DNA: TGCAGCGTCGCCGAGCTCTACAATGAGCAGTTCTTC
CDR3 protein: CSVAELYNEQFF

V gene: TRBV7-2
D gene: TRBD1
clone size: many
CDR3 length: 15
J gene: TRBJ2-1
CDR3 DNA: TGTGCCAGCAGCCCACAGGGGGCCACCTACAATGAGCAGTTCTTC
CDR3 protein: CASSPQGATYNEQFF

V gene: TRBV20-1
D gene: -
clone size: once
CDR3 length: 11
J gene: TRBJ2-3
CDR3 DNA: TGCAGTGCTAGTAGGTTGGATACGCAGTATTTT
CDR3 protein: CSASRLDTQYF

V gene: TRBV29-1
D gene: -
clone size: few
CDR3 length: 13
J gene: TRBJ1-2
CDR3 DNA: TGCAGCGGGGGGGACACCGCTAACTATGGCTACACCTTC
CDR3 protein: CSGGDTANYGYTF

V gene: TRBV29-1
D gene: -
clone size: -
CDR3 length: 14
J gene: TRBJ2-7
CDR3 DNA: TGCAGCGTTGGTGAGAGAAATCCCTCCTACGAGCAGTACTTC
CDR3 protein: CSVGERNPSYEQYF

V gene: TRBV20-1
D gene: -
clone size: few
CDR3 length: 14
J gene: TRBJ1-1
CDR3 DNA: TGCAGTGCTACGAACAGAGGAGGGGACACTGAAGCTTTCTTT
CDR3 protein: CSATNRGGDTEAFF

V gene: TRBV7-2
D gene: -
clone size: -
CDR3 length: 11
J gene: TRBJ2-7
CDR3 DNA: TGTGCCAGCAGCGCAGGGGTCCAGCAGTACTTC
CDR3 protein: CASSAGVQQYF

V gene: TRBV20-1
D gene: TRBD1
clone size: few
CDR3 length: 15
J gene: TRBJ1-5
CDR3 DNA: TGCAGTGCTAGGGAACAGGGGACCAGCAATCAGCCCCAGCATTTT
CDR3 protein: CSAREQGTSNQPQHF

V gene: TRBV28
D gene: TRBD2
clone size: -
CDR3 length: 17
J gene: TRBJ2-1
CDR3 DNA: TGTGCCAGCAGTTTAACCCGTCCTAGCGGGAGAAGGAATGAGCAGTTCTTC
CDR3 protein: CASSLTRPSGRRNEQFF

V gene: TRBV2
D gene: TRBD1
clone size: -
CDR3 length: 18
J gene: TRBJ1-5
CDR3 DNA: TGTGCCAGCAGTGCAAAGAGGGACCTCGACAGGGCCCTCCAGCCCCAGCATTTT
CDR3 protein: CASSAKRDLDRALQPQHF

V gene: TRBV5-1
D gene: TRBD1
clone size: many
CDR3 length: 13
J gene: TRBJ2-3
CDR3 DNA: TGCGCCAGCAGCCGACAGGGGCCAGATACGCAGTATTTT
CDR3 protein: CASSRQGPDTQYF

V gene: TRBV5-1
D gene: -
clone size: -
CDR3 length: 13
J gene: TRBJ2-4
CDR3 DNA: TGCGCCAGCAGCTTGGCGACGTGGCGCGAGGAGTACTTC
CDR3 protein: CASSLATWREEYF

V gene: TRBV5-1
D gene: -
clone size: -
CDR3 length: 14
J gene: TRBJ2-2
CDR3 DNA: TGCGCCAGCAGCCGGGCCGGGGAAACCGGGGAGCTGTTTTTT
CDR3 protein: CASSRAGETGELFF

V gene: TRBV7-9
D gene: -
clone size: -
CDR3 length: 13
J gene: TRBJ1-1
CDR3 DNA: TGTGCCAGCTTTGTTGGCGGGAACACTGAAGCTTTCTTT
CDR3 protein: CASFVGGNTEAFF

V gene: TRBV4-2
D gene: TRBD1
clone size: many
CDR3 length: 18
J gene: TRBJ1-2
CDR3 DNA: TGTGCCAGCAGCCAAGATATTCCGGACAGGACAACTAACTATGGCTACACCTTC
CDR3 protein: CASSQDIPDRTTNYGYTF

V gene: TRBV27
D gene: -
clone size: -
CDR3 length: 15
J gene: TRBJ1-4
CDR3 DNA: TGTGCCAGCAGTGGCCGCAAACCAACTAATGAAAAACTGTTTTTT
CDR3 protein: CASSGRKPTNEKLFF

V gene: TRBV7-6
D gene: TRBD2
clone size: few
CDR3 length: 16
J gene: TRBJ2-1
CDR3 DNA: TGTGCCAGCAGCTCCGGCGGGGGGGCGGTCTACAATGAGCAGTTCTTC
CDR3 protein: CASSSGGGAVYNEQFF

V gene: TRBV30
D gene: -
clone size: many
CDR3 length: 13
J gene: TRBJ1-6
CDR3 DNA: TGTGCCTGGAGCCCCAGCGGCGATTCACCCCTCCACTTT
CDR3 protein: CAWSPSGDSPLHF

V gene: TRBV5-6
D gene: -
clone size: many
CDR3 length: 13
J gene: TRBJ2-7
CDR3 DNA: TGTGCCAGCAGCTGGGGTAGGGGCTACGAGCAGTACTTC
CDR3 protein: CASSWGRGYEQYF

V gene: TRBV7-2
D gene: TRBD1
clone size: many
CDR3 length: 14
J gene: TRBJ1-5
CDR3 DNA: TGTGCCAGCAGGGAGGGGGCGGGAGTTCAGCCCCAGCATTTT
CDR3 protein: CASREGAGVQPQHF

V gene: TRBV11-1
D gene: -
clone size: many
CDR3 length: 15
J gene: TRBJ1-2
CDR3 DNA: TGTGCCAGCTCGAGGGAGCATTCCTCAAACTATGGCTACACCTTC
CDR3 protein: CASSREHSSNYGYTF

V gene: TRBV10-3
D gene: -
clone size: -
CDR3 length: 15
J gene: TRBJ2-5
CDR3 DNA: TGTGCCATCAGTGAGTCGGTGGGACTTCCGGAGACCCAGTACTTC
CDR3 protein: CAISESVGLPETQYF

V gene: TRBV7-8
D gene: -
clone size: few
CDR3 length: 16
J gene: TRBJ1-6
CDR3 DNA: TGTGCCAGCAGCTTAGAGACTGGCAGGGGAAATTCACCCCTCCACTTT
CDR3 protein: CASSLETGRGNSPLHF

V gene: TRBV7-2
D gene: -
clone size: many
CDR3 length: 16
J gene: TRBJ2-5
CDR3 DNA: TGTGCCAGCAGCCGTAGGGGGGGGGCCACCCAAGAGACCCAGTACTTC
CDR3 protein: CASSRRGGATQETQYF

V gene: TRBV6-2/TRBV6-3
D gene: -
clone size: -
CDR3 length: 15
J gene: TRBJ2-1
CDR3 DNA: TGTGCCAGCAGTTACTCACCTCTACGGGTGAATGAGCAGTTCTTC
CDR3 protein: CASSYSPLRVNEQFF

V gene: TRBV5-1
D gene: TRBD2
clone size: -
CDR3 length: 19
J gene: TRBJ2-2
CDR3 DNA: TGCGCCAGCAGCTTGGTTGGGACTAGCGGGTCCGGCTACACCGGGGAGCTGTTTTTT
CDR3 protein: CASSLVGTSGSGYTGELFF

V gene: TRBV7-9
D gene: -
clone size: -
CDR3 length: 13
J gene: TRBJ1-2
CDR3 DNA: TGTACCAACAGCTTGGACGGCGCCTATGGCTACACCTTC
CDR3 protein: CTNSLDGAYGYTF

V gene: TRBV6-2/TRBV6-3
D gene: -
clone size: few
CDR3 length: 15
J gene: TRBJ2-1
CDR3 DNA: TGTGCCAGCAGTTACAATGTTGACCCCTACAATGAGCAGTTCTTC
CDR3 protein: CASSYNVDPYNEQFF

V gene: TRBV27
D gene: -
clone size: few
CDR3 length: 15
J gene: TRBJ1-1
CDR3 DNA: TGTGCCAGCAGTTTTTGGGCAGGGGCGCACACTGAAGCTTTCTTT
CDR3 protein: CASSFWAGAHTEAFF

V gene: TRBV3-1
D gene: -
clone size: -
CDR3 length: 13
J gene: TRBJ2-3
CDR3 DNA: TGTGCCAGCAGCTCCTCCACGGGTGATACGCAGTATTTT
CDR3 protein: CASSSSTGDTQYF

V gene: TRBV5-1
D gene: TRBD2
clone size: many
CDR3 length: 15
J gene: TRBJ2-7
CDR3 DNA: TGCGCCAGCAGCTTTGGACTAGTCGGCGACTACGAGCAGTACTTC
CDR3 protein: CASSFGLVGDYEQYF

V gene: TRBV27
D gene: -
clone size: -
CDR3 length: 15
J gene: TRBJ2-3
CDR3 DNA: TGTGCCAGCAGACGCGGCCAGGGATTATCAGATACGCAGTATTTT
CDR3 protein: CASRRGQGLSDTQYF